This record covers a single T cell receptor beta chain. Its target is unknown. Trimming took off 7 bases at V and 6 bases at J, with 18 bases between the two ends. This CDR3 is 14 amino acids long. Germline loops: CDR1 MNHEY, CDR2 SVGEGT. The study drew donors from healthy Caucasian individuals in Russia aged roughly 6 to 100. This record comes from a study of blood T cells in healthy people across ages. The study's findings and limits: Estimated diversity that came from one million T cells was considered an underestimate.

A second roughly 6 to 11 cycle PCR used barcoded and J-beta primers. Each cDNA molecule received a tag from a template-switch adaptor that had 12 random nucleotides. Sequencing yielded, for each sample, at least 3 million paired-end reads carrying CDR3. TCRdb itself ran the 5' RACE reads through MiXCR, one entry per CDR3 protein. In the table there are some 550,000 distinct CDR3 sequences, 40% to 55% of which are singletons. This chain uses TRBV6-2 or TRBV6-3 with TRBJ1-2; TRBD1 is a possible D gene (5 bases). Sequenced: blood. This clonotype was obtained from an older man in good health. CDR3: CASTDRTGTHGYTF. For the CDR3, the DNA is TGTGCCAGCACCGACCGGACGGGGACGCATGGCTACACCTTC.